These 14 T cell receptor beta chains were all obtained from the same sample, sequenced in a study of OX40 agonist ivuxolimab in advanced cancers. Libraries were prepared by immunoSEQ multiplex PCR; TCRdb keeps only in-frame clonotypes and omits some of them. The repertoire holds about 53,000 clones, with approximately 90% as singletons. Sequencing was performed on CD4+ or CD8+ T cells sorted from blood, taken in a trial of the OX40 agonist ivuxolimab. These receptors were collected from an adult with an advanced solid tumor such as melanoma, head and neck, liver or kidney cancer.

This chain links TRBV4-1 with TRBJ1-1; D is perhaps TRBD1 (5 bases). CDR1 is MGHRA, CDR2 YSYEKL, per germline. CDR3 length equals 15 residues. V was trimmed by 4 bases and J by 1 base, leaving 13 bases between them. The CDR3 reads CASSRAGDGNTEAFF. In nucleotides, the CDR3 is TGCGCCAGCAGCCGAGCCGGGGACGGGAACACTGAAGCTTTCTTT.

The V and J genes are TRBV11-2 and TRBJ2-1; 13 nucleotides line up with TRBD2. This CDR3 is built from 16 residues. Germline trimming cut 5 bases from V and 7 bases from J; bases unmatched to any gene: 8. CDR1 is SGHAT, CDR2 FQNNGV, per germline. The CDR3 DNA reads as TGTGCCAGCAGCAGGAGGACTAGCGGGAGTGGAAATGAGCAGTTCTTC. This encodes CASSRRTSGSGNEQFF.

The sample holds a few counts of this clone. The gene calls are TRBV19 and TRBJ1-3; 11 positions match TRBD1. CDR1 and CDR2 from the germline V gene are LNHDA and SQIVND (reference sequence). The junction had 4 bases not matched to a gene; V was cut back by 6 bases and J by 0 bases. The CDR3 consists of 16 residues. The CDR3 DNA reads TGTGCCAGTAGAGGACAGGGGGCCATCTCTGGAAACACCATATATTTT. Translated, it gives CASRGQGAISGNTIYF.

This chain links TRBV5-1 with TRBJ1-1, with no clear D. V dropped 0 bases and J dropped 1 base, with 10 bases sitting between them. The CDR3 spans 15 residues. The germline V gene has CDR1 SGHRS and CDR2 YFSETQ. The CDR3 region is CASSLAAVANTEAFF. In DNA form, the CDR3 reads TGCGCCAGCAGCTTGGCGGCAGTTGCGAACACTGAAGCTTTCTTT.

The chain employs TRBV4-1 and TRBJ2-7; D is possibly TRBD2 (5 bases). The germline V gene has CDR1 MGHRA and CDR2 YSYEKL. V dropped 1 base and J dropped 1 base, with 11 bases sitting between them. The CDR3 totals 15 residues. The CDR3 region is CASSQAGGRSYEQYF. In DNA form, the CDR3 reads TGCGCCAGCAGCCAAGCGGGCGGGCGTTCCTACGAGCAGTACTTC.

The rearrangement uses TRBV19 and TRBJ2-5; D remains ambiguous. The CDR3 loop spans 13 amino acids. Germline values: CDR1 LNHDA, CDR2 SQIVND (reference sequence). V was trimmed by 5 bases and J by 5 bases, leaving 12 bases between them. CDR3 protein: CASSLSIWETQYF. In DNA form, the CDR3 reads TGTGCCAGTAGTCTTAGCATTTGGGAGACCCAGTACTTC.

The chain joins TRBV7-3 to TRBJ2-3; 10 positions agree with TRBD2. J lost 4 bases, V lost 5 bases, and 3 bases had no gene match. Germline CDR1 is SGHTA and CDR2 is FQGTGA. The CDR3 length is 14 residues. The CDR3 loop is CASSLAGAADTQYF. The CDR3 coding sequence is TGTGCCAGCAGCCTAGCGGGAGCGGCAGATACGCAGTATTTT.

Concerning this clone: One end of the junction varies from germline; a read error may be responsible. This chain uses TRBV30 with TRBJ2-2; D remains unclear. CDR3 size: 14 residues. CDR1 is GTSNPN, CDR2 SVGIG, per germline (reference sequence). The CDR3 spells CARSRAIDTGELFF. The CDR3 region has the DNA TGTGCCCGGAGCAGAGCCATCGACACCGGGGAGCTGTTTTTT.

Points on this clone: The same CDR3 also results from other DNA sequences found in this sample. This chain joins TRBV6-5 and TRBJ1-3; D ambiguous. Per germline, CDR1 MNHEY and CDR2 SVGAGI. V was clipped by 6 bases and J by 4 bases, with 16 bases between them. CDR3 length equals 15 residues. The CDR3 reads CASRPPPGAGNTIYF. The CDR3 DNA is TGTGCCAGCAGGCCCCCTCCGGGTGCGGGAAACACCATATATTTT.

This CDR3 is CASGSGGGSTYEQYF. In DNA form, the CDR3 reads TGCGCCAGCGGCTCGGGCGGGGGCTCAACCTACGAGCAGTACTTC. This chain links TRBV5-1 with TRBJ2-7; a weak D match, TRBD2 (7 bases). The CDR3 contains 15 residues. V was shortened by 7 bases and J by 2 bases, with 19 bases between the two germline ends. Germline CDR1 is SGHRS and CDR2 is YFSETQ.

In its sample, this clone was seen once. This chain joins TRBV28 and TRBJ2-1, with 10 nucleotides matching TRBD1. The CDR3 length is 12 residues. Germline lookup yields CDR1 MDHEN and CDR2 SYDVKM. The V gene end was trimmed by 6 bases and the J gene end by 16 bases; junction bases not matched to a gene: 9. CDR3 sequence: CASRYGQGGVFF. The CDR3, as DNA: TGTGCCAGCAGATATGGACAGGGGGGGGTTTTCTTC.

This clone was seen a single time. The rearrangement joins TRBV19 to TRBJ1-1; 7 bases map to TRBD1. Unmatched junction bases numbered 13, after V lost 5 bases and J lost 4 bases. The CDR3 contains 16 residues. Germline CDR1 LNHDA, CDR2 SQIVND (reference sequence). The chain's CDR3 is CASSPDRAGLSTEAFF. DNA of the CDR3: TGTGCCAGTAGTCCAGACAGGGCGGGCTTGAGCACTGAAGCTTTCTTT.

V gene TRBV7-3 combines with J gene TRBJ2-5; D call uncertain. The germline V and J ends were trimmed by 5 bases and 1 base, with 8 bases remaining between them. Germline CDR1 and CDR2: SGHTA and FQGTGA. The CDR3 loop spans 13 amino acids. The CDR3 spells CASSLRSQETQYF. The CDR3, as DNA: TGTGCCAGCAGCCTCCGCAGCCAAGAGACCCAGTACTTC.

The CDR3 sequence is CASSLADRGYQETQYF. CDR3 nucleotide sequence: TGTGCCAGCAGCTTAGCAGACAGGGGTTATCAAGAGACCCAGTACTTC. The chain couples TRBV13 to TRBJ2-5; the match to TRBD1 covers 8 bases. Germline V gene lookup returns CDR1 PRHDT and CDR2 FYEKMQ (reference sequence). Trimming removed 1 base from V and 2 bases from J; junction bases left unmatched: 6. This CDR3 comprises 16 residues.